This TCR beta chain was profiled in a study of regulatory T cells in long-lasting Graves disease. Construction of TCR beta libraries relied on iRepertoire HTBI primers and on Arm-PCR targeting CDR3 regions. TCRdb analysed the multiplex PCR reads with MiXCR anew, one entry per CDR3 protein. The sample yields about 560,000 distinct CDR3 sequences, 15% to 20% seen once. Documented time point: newly diagnosed GD, antithyroid drugs for less than 3 months. Extracted RNA from PBMCs served as the source of the TCR library. The diagnosis of Graves' disease used American Thyroid Association guidelines. Collection of peripheral blood (about 8.8 milliliters) was done using EDTA tubes. The V gene end was trimmed by 5 bases and the J gene end by 3 bases; junction bases not matched to a gene: 7. The CDR3 loop spans 14 amino acids. CDR1 is SQVTM, CDR2 ANQGSEA, per germline. The sample also formed part of further work on T cells in Graves' hyperthyroidism and ophthalmopathy.

Sequencing used peripheral blood mononuclear cells (PBMCs), obtained at new diagnosis, from a patient treated with antithyroid drugs. This TCR was recovered from a man younger than 30 with Graves disease. V gene TRBV29-1 combines with J gene TRBJ2-1, with 7 bases lining up with TRBD2. CDR3 loop: CSVRQRDLYNEQFF. The CDR3 nucleotides read TGCAGCGTTCGCCAGCGGGACCTCTACAATGAGCAGTTCTTC.